This T cell receptor (beta chain) emerged from a study of shared clonotypes between healthy human individuals. Every contributor of samples was a Caucasian grown-up residing in Nashville, Tennessee. Some clones are missing from TCRdb's copy, which holds only in-frame ones; the method was immunoSEQ multiplex PCR. The table lists some 630,000 clones, around 72% of them singletons. The length of the CDR3 is 15 residues. In germline, CDR1 is MNHEY, CDR2 SMNVEV (reference sequence). V was cut by 5 bases and J by 5 bases, with 15 bases left in between. This clone appeared a few times. Sequenced material: memory CD4+ T cells sorted from blood. Subset given: CD45RA-negative fraction. The chain employs TRBV27 and TRBJ1-4; D is uncertain. This clonotype was obtained from a young woman in good health. DNA of the CDR3: TGTGCCAGCAGTCCATTGTCGGCAGTAAATGAAAAACTGTTTTTT. Protein sequence: CASSPLSAVNEKLFF. The full variable domain, in which reference TRBV27 and TRBJ1-4 provide the parts outside the CDR3, is EAQVTQNPRYLITVTGKKLTVTCSQNMNHEYMSWYRQDPGLGLRQIYYSMNVEVTDKGDVPEGYKVSRKEKRNFPLILESPSPNQTSLYFCASSPLSAVNEKLFFGSGTQLSVL.